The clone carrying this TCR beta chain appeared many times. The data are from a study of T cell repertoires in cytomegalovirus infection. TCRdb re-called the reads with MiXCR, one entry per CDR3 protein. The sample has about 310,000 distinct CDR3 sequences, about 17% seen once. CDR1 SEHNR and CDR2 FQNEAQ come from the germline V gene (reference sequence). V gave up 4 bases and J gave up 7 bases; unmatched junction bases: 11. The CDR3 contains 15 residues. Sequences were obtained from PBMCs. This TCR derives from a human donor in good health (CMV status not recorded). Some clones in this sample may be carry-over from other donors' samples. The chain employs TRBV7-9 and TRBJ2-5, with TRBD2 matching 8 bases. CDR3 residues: CASSSLAGPAGTQYF. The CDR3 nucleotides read TGTGCCAGCAGCTCTCTAGCGGGTCCGGCGGGGACCCAGTACTTC.